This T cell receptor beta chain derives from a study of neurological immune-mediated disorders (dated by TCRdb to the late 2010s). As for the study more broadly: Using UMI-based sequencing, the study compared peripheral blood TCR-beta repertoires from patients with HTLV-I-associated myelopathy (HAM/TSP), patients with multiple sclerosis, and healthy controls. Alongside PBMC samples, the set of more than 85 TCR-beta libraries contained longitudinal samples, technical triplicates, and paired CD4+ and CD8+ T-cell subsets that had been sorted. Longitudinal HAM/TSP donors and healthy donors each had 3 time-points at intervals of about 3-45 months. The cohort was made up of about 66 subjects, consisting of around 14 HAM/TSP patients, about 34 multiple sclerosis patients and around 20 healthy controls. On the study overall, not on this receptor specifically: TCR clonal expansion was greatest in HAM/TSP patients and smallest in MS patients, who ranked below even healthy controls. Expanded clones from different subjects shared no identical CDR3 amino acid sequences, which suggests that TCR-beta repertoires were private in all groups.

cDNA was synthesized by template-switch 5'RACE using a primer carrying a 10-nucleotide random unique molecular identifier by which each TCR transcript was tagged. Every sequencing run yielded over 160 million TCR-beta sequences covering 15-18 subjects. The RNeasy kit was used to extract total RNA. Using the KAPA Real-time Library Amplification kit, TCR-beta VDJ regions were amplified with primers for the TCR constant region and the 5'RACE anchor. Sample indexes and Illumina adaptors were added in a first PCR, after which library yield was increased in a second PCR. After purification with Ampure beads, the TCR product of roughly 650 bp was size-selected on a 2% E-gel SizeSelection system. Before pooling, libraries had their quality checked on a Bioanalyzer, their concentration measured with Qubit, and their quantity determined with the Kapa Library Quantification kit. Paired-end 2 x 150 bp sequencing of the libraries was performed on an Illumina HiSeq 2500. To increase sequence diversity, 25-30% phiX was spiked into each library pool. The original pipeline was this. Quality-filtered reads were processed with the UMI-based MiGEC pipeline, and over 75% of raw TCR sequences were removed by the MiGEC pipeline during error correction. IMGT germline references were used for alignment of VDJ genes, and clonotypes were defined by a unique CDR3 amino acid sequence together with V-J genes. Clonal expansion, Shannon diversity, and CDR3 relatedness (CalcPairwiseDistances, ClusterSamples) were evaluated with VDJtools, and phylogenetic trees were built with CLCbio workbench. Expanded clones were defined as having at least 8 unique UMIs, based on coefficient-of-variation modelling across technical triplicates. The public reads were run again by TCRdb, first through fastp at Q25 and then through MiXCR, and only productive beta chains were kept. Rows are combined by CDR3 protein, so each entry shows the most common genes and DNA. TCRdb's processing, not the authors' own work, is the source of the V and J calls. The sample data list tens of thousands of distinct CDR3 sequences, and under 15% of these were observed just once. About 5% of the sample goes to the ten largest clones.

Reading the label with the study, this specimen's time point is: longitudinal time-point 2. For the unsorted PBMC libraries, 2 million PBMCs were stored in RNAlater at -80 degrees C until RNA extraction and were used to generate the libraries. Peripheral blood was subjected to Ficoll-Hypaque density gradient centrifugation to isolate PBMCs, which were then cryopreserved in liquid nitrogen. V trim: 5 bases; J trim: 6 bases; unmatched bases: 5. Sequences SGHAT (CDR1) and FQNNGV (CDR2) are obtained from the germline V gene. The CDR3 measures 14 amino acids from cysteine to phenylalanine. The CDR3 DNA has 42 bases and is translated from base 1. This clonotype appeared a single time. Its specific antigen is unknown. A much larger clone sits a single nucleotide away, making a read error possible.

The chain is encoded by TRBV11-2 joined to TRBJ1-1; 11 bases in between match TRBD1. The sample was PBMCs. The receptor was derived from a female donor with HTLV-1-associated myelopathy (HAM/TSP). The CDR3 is CASSTGTGGPEAFF. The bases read TGTGCCAGCAGCACCGGGACAGGGGGACCTGAAGCTTTCTTT.